The rows below give T cell receptor beta chains drawn from one sample of a study of T-cell reconstitution after alpha-beta-depleted transplantation in children. TCRdb processed the PCR reads anew with MiXCR; each CDR3 protein has one entry. The table lists hundreds of thousands of distinct CDR3 sequences, about 16% of them singletons. Sequencing was performed on PBMCs, mostly from graft donor cells, taken 360 days after TCRalphabeta/CD19-depleted stem cell transplant. These receptors were collected from a male patient under 10 years old who had a stem cell transplant for acute lymphoblastic leukemia, so the T cells may come from the graft donor. The CDR3 runs from the conserved cysteine through the conserved F or W. A D gene is named only where the DNA matches it firmly. Clone size appears in some rows only: once, few, many, or a class for an expanded clone.

v_gene	j_gene	d_gene	abundance	CDR3aa	CDR3nt
TRBV13	TRBJ2-3	-	few	CASSSPSGVGDTQYF	TGTGCCAGCAGCTCCCCTTCGGGAGTGGGGGATACGCAGTATTTT
TRBV6-9	TRBJ2-3	TRBD2	few	CASSYRLAGITDTQYF	TGTGCCAGCAGTTACCGACTAGCGGGCATCACAGATACGCAGTATTTT
TRBV12-3/TRBV12-4	TRBJ2-3	-	-	CASRHSTTQYF	TGTGCCAGCAGGCACTCCACTACGCAGTATTTT
TRBV7-9	TRBJ2-5	TRBD2	few	CASSSLAGVGETQYF	TGTGCCAGCAGCTCCCTAGCGGGAGTAGGAGAGACCCAGTACTTC
TRBV14	TRBJ2-1	TRBD1	-	CASSRDRAGRSEQFF	TGTGCCAGCAGCCGGGACAGGGCCGGAAGGAGTGAGCAGTTCTTC
TRBV25-1	TRBJ1-5	TRBD1	few	CASRAGTGPNQPQHF	TGTGCCAGCAGGGCCGGGACAGGTCCCAATCAGCCCCAGCATTTT
TRBV12-3/TRBV12-4	TRBJ2-2	-	-	CASRSMKGVTPGELFF	TGTGCCAGCAGATCTATGAAGGGGGTAACACCCGGGGAGCTGTTTTTT
TRBV7-9	TRBJ2-1	-	-	CASSRRSGNEQFF	TGTGCCAGCAGCCGTAGGTCGGGCAATGAGCAGTTCTTC
TRBV7-9	TRBJ2-6	-	-	CASTGDGANVLTF	TGTGCCAGCACAGGGGATGGGGCCAACGTCCTGACTTTC
TRBV4-1	TRBJ2-4	-	few	CASSQDQGSYIQYF	TGCGCCAGCAGCCAAGATCAAGGGTCGTACATTCAGTACTTC
TRBV29-1	TRBJ2-1	-	many	CSVEGGFYNEQFF	TGCAGCGTTGAAGGAGGTTTCTACAATGAGCAGTTCTTC
TRBV20-1	TRBJ1-1	-	-	CSATDIEAFF	TGCAGTGCTACGGATATTGAAGCTTTCTTT
TRBV4-3	TRBJ2-5	TRBD1	many	CASSQDETGVETQYF	TGCGCCAGCAGCCAAGATGAGACAGGGGTTGAGACCCAGTACTTC
TRBV7-9	TRBJ2-5	-	-	CASGRQTQETQYF	TGTGCCAGCGGAAGACAAACACAAGAGACCCAGTACTTC
TRBV12-3/TRBV12-4	TRBJ2-7	-	-	CASSSGDWAYEQYF	TGTGCCAGCAGTTCGGGGGACTGGGCCTACGAGCAGTACTTC
TRBV4-2	TRBJ2-2	-	-	CASSLAIDTGELFF	TGTGCCAGCAGCCTAGCGATCGACACCGGGGAGCTGTTTTTT
TRBV11-2	TRBJ2-4	-	few	CASSINGDRRAYF	TGTGCCAGCAGCATCAATGGGGACCGACGGGCCTACTTC
TRBV11-3	TRBJ2-5	-	-	CASSLYFSGRGETQYF	TGTGCCAGCAGCTTATACTTTAGCGGCCGGGGGGAGACCCAGTACTTC
TRBV2	TRBJ2-5	-	-	CASSGKQGMGETQYF	TGTGCCAGCAGTGGAAAACAGGGAATGGGAGAGACCCAGTACTTC
TRBV19	TRBJ2-1	TRBD2	-	CASSKGRGGPSNEQFF	TGTGCCAGTAGTAAGGGGCGGGGGGGCCCCTCCAATGAGCAGTTCTTC
TRBV21-1	TRBJ2-5	-	few	CASSEQGSEETQYF	TGTGCCAGCAGCGAACAGGGTAGCGAAGAGACCCAGTACTTC
TRBV5-1	TRBJ2-7	-	-	CASSLGVSPYEQYF	TGCGCCAGCAGCTTGGGGGTCAGCCCCTACGAGCAGTACTTC
TRBV12-3/TRBV12-4	TRBJ1-1	-	few	CASSFSEGLRTEAFF	TGTGCCAGCAGTTTTAGCGAGGGGCTGAGGACTGAAGCTTTCTTT
TRBV29-1	TRBJ2-3	-	-	CSVAGRYTDTQYF	TGCAGCGTTGCGGGACGGTACACAGATACGCAGTATTTT
TRBV5-1	TRBJ2-5	TRBD2	many	CASSRLAVKGETQYF	TGCGCCAGCTCCCGGCTAGCGGTAAAAGGAGAGACCCAGTACTTC
TRBV5-6	TRBJ2-1	TRBD2	few	CASSLERDYSNEQFF	TGTGCCAGCAGCTTGGAACGGGACTACTCCAATGAGCAGTTCTTC
TRBV20-1	TRBJ2-3	-	many	CSASPGVGDPDTQYF	TGCAGTGCTAGCCCCGGGGTGGGGGACCCAGATACGCAGTATTTT
TRBV29-1	TRBJ1-1	-	-	CSVEDREGARTEAFF	TGCAGCGTTGAAGACCGGGAAGGGGCTCGGACTGAAGCTTTCTTT
TRBV11-1	TRBJ2-6	-	few	CASSLGLLKRPKNSGANVLTF	TGTGCCAGCAGCTTAGGACTCCTTAAACGGCCCAAAAACTCTGGGGCCAACGTCCTGACTTTC
TRBV19	TRBJ1-1	-	many	CATILGNTEAFF	TGTGCCACCATACTCGGGAACACTGAAGCTTTCTTT
TRBV11-2	TRBJ2-1	-	-	CASSTPAYNEQFF	TGTGCCAGCAGCACTCCAGCCTACAATGAGCAGTTCTTC
TRBV4-1	TRBJ2-7	-	many	CASSQVWGSYEQYF	TGCGCCAGCAGCCAAGTTTGGGGATCCTACGAGCAGTACTTC
TRBV10-3	TRBJ2-1	-	many	CASVSGGAYNEQFF	TGTGCCTCGGTAAGCGGAGGGGCCTACAATGAGCAGTTCTTC
TRBV10-3	TRBJ2-5	-	-	CAIRAQDSPQETQYF	TGTGCCATCAGGGCTCAGGACAGCCCCCAAGAGACCCAGTACTTC
TRBV12-3/TRBV12-4	TRBJ1-6	-	few	CASSLEWAYNSPLHF	TGTGCCAGCAGTTTAGAGTGGGCCTATAATTCACCCCTCCACTTT
TRBV29-1	TRBJ2-5	TRBD2	-	CSVPPDGLEVSAQYF	TGCAGCGTGCCCCCTGACGGACTAGAGGTCTCGGCCCAGTACTTC
TRBV5-1	TRBJ2-5	-	-	CASSSWGLGTQYF	TGCGCCAGCAGCTCCTGGGGTTTGGGGACCCAGTACTTC
TRBV20-1	TRBJ1-5	-	-	CSGRGYSNQPQHF	TGCAGTGGTCGGGGGTATAGCAATCAGCCCCAGCATTTT
TRBV5-1	TRBJ2-5	-	many	CASSGTNQETQYF	TGCGCCAGCAGCGGGACAAACCAAGAGACCCAGTACTTC
TRBV4-3	TRBJ2-7	-	-	CASSQGHRAGQEYF	TGCGCCAGCAGCCAAGGCCACCGAGCGGGACAGGAGTACTTC
TRBV20-1	TRBJ2-7	TRBD1	-	CSAHLRGQGVEQYF	TGCAGTGCCCACCTCAGGGGACAGGGAGTCGAGCAGTACTTC
TRBV9	TRBJ2-1	-	few	CASSVAGRTYNEQFF	TGTGCCAGCAGCGTAGCGGGACGAACCTACAATGAGCAGTTCTTC
TRBV5-1	TRBJ2-7	TRBD1	many	CASSLGQDYEQYF	TGTGCCAGCAGCCTGGGACAGGACTACGAGCAGTACTTC
TRBV11-2	TRBJ2-1	TRBD2	-	CASSLDQNAGLAYNEQFF	TGTGCCAGCAGCTTAGATCAGAATGCGGGACTAGCCTACAATGAGCAGTTCTTC
TRBV4-1	TRBJ2-5	-	few	CASSPAPGHGETQYF	TGCGCCAGCAGCCCCGCACCGGGACACGGAGAGACCCAGTACTTC
TRBV5-1	TRBJ2-2	TRBD2	few	CASSLASGRTNTGELFF	TGCGCCAGCAGCTTGGCTAGCGGGAGAACTAACACCGGGGAGCTGTTTTTT
TRBV3-1	TRBJ1-5	-	few	CASSSWGFPQHF	TGTGCCAGCAGCTCCTGGGGTTTTCCCCAGCATTTT
TRBV20-1	TRBJ2-5	TRBD2	few	CSAGGLASGTQYF	TGCAGTGCTGGCGGACTAGCGTCAGGGACCCAGTACTTC
TRBV10-3	TRBJ2-1	TRBD2	few	CAISVSGSPPTNEQFF	TGTGCCATCAGTGTTAGCGGGAGCCCACCAACCAATGAGCAGTTCTTC
TRBV7-3	TRBJ2-1	-	few	CASSFGSTTYNEQFF	TGTGCCAGCAGCTTCGGTTCTACCACCTACAATGAGCAGTTCTTC
TRBV5-1	TRBJ2-5	-	few	CASSYPGQETQYF	TGCGCCAGCAGCTATCCAGGTCAAGAGACCCAGTACTTC
TRBV7-2	TRBJ2-3	-	few	CASSVQGTQYF	TGTGCCAGCAGCGTGCAGGGTACGCAGTATTTT
TRBV3-1	TRBJ2-2	-	few	CASSPEGLNTGELFF	TGTGCCAGCAGCCCGGAAGGTCTGAACACCGGGGAGCTGTTTTTT
TRBV20-1	TRBJ1-4	-	-	CSAEGQGYEKLFF	TGCAGTGCTGAGGGGCAGGGTTACGAAAAACTGTTTTTT
TRBV20-1	TRBJ2-3	-	many	CSARDPSTDTQYF	TGCAGTGCTAGGGACCCTAGCACAGATACGCAGTATTTT